This T cell receptor (beta chain) comes out of a study of blood T cell repertoires in COVID-19. The table came from immunoSEQ multiplex PCR; TCRdb's copy has only in-frame clones and leaves some out. Of hundreds of thousands of clones detected, 70% to 85% appear once; the ten largest clones hold approximately 9.4%. The V gene end was trimmed by 1 base and the J gene end by 4 bases; junction bases not matched to a gene: 4. Germline loops: CDR1 MDHEN, CDR2 SYDVKM. This CDR3 is 16 amino acids long. Sequenced input: peripheral blood. The TCR sequence derives from a woman aged 80 or over with acute or convalescent COVID-19. This sequence joins TRBV28 and TRBJ2-1, with TRBD2 identical over 10 bases. The CDR3, as DNA: TGTGCCAGCAGTTTATCAACTAGCGGGATATACAATGAGCAGTTCTTC. It specifies CASSLSTSGIYNEQFF.